Each of the 28 T cell receptor beta chains below was sequenced from the same sample in a study of monozygotic twins with inflammatory bowel disease. Reprocessing the 5' RACE reads, TCRdb reports a single entry for every CDR3 protein and omits DNA. Listed are around 190,000 distinct CDR3 sequences; around 1.5% falls within the top ten. The material sequenced was blood. The receptors here all came from a human donor with ulcerative colitis or Crohn's disease, or a healthy co-twin of an affected twin (not recorded which).

This sequence joins TRBV7-2 and TRBJ2-7. This CDR3 is built from 13 residues. CDR1 and CDR2 (germline): SGHTA, FQGNSA. Here the CDR3 reads CASSLALAPEQYF.

The chain recombines TRBV7-2 with TRBJ2-3; TCRdb selects TRBD1, and the lack of DNA leaves this call unchecked. Germline CDR1 reads SGHTA; CDR2 reads FQGNSA. The CDR3 consists of 14 residues. The CDR3: CASSLRQSKTAQYF.

The rearrangement joins TRBV21-1 to TRBJ1-4; TCRdb designates TRBD1, a call that cannot be tested without DNA. TRBV21-1 is a pseudogene. The length of the CDR3 is 16 residues. CDR3 in amino acids: CASSYRAAPLSEKLFF.

V is TRBV5-1 and J is TRBJ1-1. The CDR3 has 15 residues. Germline-derived CDR1 and CDR2 are SGHRS and YFSETQ. The CDR3 loop is CASSLAPSPNTEAFF. Full variable domain (rest looked up from reference TRBV5-1 and TRBJ1-1): KAGVTQTPRYLIKTRGQQVTLSCSPISGHRSVSWYQQTPGQGLQFLFEYFSETQRNKGNFPGRFSGRQFSNSRSEMNVSTLELGDSALYLCASSLAPSPNTEAFFGQGTRLTVV.

The chain recombines TRBV19 with TRBJ2-5; TCRdb's D call, TRBD2, is unchecked because there is no DNA. The CDR3 runs to 13 residues. CDR1 is LNHDA, CDR2 SQIVND, per germline (reference sequence). CDR3 loop: CASSTGLAETQYF.

V and J are TRBV5-6 and TRBJ1-6; TCRdb's D call, TRBD1, is unchecked because there is no DNA. This CDR3 region has 14 residues. Germline V gives CDR1 SGHDT, CDR2 YYEEEE. CDR3 residues: CASTTGDRRSPLHF.

The chain carries TRBV12-3 or TRBV12-4 and TRBJ2-2; TCRdb indicates TRBD1, and absent DNA this call remains unverified. The CDR3 has 16 residues. CDR3 in amino acids: CASSLHGQGSTGELFF.

The chain carries TRBV7-2 and TRBJ2-5. Germline V gene data show CDR1 as SGHTA and CDR2 as FQGNSA. This CDR3 contains 14 residues. CDR3 sequence: CASSFNGYQETQYF.

The chain has TRBV7-9 and TRBJ1-1; TCRdb indicates TRBD1, and absent DNA this call remains unverified. The CDR3 sequence is 15 residues long. Germline CDR1 and CDR2: SEHNR and FQNEAQ (reference sequence). The CDR3 here is CASSLLSTVNTEAFF.

The J gene is TRBJ1-6, the V gene TRBV4-1. CDR3 size: 13 residues. Per the germline V gene, CDR1 is MGHRA and CDR2 is YSYEKL. CDR3 sequence reads: CASSQEDGSPLHF.

The chain uses TRBV20-1 and TRBJ2-5; TCRdb proposes TRBD1, but this gene call is untestable without DNA. The CDR3 is made up of 14 amino acids. CDR1 DFQATT and CDR2 SNEGSKA come from the germline V gene (reference sequence). The CDR3 spells CSASRDSLSETQYF.

The CDR3 protein is CASSSGTGYHGELFF. The gene calls are TRBV3-1 and TRBJ2-2; there is no DNA to check the TCRdb D call of TRBD1. Germline V gives CDR1 LGHDT, CDR2 YNNKEL (reference sequence). CDR3 size: 15 residues.

The gene calls are TRBV29-1 and TRBJ1-2; TCRdb reports TRBD1, a call that lacks DNA to check it against. The CDR3 is made up of 11 amino acids. Germline V lookup: CDR1 SQVTM, CDR2 ANQGSEA. CDR3 in amino acids: CSVTGEYGYTF.

The chain joins TRBV29-1 to TRBJ1-1; TCRdb returns TRBD1, unconfirmable since there is no DNA. CDR1 is SQVTM and CDR2 is ANQGSEA in the germline V gene. The CDR3 consists of 14 residues. CDR3 sequence reads: CSVSGGRGDTEAFF.

The chain carries TRBV5-5 and TRBJ2-6; TCRdb calls TRBD1, which cannot be checked without DNA. The CDR3 runs 16 residues. Per the germline V gene, CDR1 is SGHKS and CDR2 is YYEKEE (reference sequence). CDR3 sequence reads: CASSIQTGSGANVLTF.

The chain combines TRBV6-1 with TRBJ1-5; the TCRdb D gene call, TRBD1, has no DNA to confirm it. Germline V lookup: CDR1 MNHNS, CDR2 SASEGT. This CDR3 is 14 amino acids long. The CDR3 sequence is CASSDYRGMQPQHF.

The CDR3 sequence is CSAPDRRTGELFF. V is TRBV20-1 and J is TRBJ2-2; TCRdb reports TRBD1, a call that lacks DNA to check it against. Per germline, CDR1 DFQATT and CDR2 SNEGSKA (reference sequence). The CDR3 contains 13 residues.

This chain links TRBV24-1 with TRBJ2-1; lacking DNA, the TRBD2 call made by TCRdb goes unchecked. CDR1 is KGHDR and CDR2 is SFDVKD in the germline V gene. This CDR3 is 13 amino acids long. This CDR3 is CATNSGGADEQFF.

V and J are TRBV19 and TRBJ2-1; checking the TCRdb D call of TRBD1 is not possible without DNA. The CDR3 runs 14 residues. Germline lookup yields CDR1 LNHDA and CDR2 SQIVND (reference sequence). The CDR3: CASSTGQGIGEQFF.

The V and J genes are TRBV6-5 and TRBJ2-7; TCRdb selects TRBD1, and the lack of DNA leaves this call unchecked. Looked up from germline, CDR1 is MNHEY and CDR2 is SVGAGI. This CDR3 spans 15 amino acids. CDR3 amino acids: CASSYGPGVPYEQYF.

CDR3: CASSDWTENQPQHF. The chain employs TRBV6-1 and TRBJ1-5; the D gene TCRdb calls, TRBD1, cannot be checked with no DNA. The V gene's germline CDR1 is MNHNS and CDR2 SASEGT. The CDR3 spans 14 residues.

The chain combines TRBV28 with TRBJ2-3. The CDR3 is 12 residues long. Looked up from germline, CDR1 is MDHEN and CDR2 is SYDVKM. CDR3 loop: CASSPFTDTQYF.

This rearrangement joins TRBV15 to TRBJ1-4. The germline gives CDR1 LNHNV, CDR2 YYDKDF (reference sequence). The CDR3 is made up of 14 amino acids. The chain's CDR3 is CATMEDGDNEKLFF.

The rearrangement uses TRBV21-1 and TRBJ1-1; the TRBD1 assignment by TCRdb is unverifiable without DNA. TRBV21-1 is termed a pseudogene. This CDR3 spans 13 amino acids. The CDR3: CASSKVGTVQAFF.

The chain carries TRBV12-3 or TRBV12-4 and TRBJ1-4; the TCRdb call, TRBD1, lacks DNA for checking. The CDR3 runs to 15 residues. The CDR3 loop is CASSQGFVTNEKLFF.

The gene calls are TRBV7-6 and TRBJ2-5; TCRdb names TRBD2, which stays unverified in the absence of DNA. The CDR3 covers 19 residues. The germline V gene encodes CDR1 SGHVS and CDR2 FNYEAQ. This chain's CDR3 is CASSLASTSGGTIQETQYF.

This chain uses TRBV5-1 with TRBJ2-7; TCRdb outputs TRBD1, but without DNA this stays unchecked. Germline CDR1 reads SGHRS; CDR2 reads YFSETQ. This CDR3 has 14 residues. Here the CDR3 reads CASSPAGTGYEQYF.

The V and J genes are TRBV5-1 and TRBJ2-5; the TRBD1 assignment by TCRdb is unverifiable without DNA. CDR3 length equals 14 residues. CDR1 and CDR2 (germline): SGHRS, YFSETQ. The chain's CDR3 is CASSPGTGKETQYF. Full variable domain (outside the CDR3, taken from reference TRBV5-1 and TRBJ2-5): KAGVTQTPRYLIKTRGQQVTLSCSPISGHRSVSWYQQTPGQGLQFLFEYFSETQRNKGNFPGRFSGRQFSNSRSEMNVSTLELGDSALYLCASSPGTGKETQYFGPGTRLLVL.